This T cell receptor beta chain appears in the sequencing data of a study of T cells expressing NK-cell markers. Study as a whole: Obtained from sorted CD3+CD56+NKG2C+, CD3+CD56+NKG2C- and CD3+CD56-NKG2C+ T cells were the TCR beta repertoires. The sequencing cohort of eight donors included seven HCMV-seropositive individuals and one seronegative individual.

A remark on this clonotype: The antigen is undetermined.

Study observations and caveats: Similarly, these clonotypes led the CD3+CD56-NKG2C+ fraction as well in a few donors.

In germline, CDR1 is SEHNR, CDR2 FQNEAQ (reference sequence). The CDR3 runs to 15 residues. With UMIs, 5'RACE template switching was used to make TCR beta cDNA. TCRdb re-called the 5' RACE reads; one entry per CDR3 protein, DNA not given. Its table records 140,000 or so distinct CDR3 sequences. The chain carries TRBV7-9 and TRBJ2-2; TCRdb designates TRBD1, a call that cannot be tested without DNA. The sequenced material came from blood T cells: a sorted CD56 or NKG2C T cell subset, CD4+ or CD8+ T cells, or bulk PBMC T cells (not recorded which). The receptor comes from a young man in good health. The CDR3 sequence: CASSSGQQNTGELFF.